Listed here is a single TCR beta chain. What it binds is not known. These data originate in a study of blood T cells in healthy people across ages. Study outcomes and limitations: Per million T cells, the diversity of TCR beta decreased roughly linearly as age advanced. Any changes in expanded clonotypes were possibly confounded, as donor CMV status remained unknown. PBMCs that were unsorted prevented a conclusive naive versus antigen-experienced comparison.

Healthy individuals of Caucasian origin from Russia, aged about 6 to 90, served as donors. Primed by a sample-barcoded 5' primer and a J-beta primer mix, a second PCR proceeded for about 6 to 12 cycles. TCRdb processed the 5' RACE reads anew with MiXCR; each CDR3 protein has one entry. The profile shows about 780,000 distinct CDR3 sequences, 46% of them singletons. CDR1 and CDR2 from the germline V gene are MNHEY and SMNVEV (reference sequence). There are 13 residues in the CDR3. The V gene end was trimmed by 7 bases and the J gene end by 3 bases; junction bases not matched to a gene: 6. The gene calls are TRBV27 and TRBJ2-7; 7 nucleotides match TRBD2. The specimen was blood. The sequence was obtained from a man older than 75 in good health. The CDR3 sequence is CASTVSSGYEQYF. The DNA for the CDR3 is TGTGCCAGCACAGTTTCTAGCGGCTACGAGCAGTACTTC.